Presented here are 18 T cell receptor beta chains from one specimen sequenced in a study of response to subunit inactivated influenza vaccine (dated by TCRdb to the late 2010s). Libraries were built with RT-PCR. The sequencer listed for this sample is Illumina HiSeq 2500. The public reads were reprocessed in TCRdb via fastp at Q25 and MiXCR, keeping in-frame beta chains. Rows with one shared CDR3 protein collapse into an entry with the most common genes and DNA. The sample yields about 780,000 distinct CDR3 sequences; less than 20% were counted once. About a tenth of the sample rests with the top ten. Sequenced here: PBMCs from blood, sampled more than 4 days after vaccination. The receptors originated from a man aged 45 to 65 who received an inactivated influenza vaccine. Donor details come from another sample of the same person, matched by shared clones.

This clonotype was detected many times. CDR3 in DNA: TGCAGCGCTGGAGGACTAGCGGATAAAAACATTCAGTACTTC. Its protein product is CSAGGLADKNIQYF. The chain uses TRBV20-1 and TRBJ2-4; the match to TRBD2 covers 10 bases. CDR1 is DFQATT and CDR2 is SNEGSKA in the germline V gene (reference sequence). This CDR3 is built from 14 residues.

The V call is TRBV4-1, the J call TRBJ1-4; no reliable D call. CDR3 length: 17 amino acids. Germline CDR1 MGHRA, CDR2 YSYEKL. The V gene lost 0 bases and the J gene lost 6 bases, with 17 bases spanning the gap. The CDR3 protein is CASSQEPSRAHHEKLFF. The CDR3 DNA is TGCGCCAGCAGCCAAGAACCTTCCCGGGCCCACCATGAAAAACTGTTTTTT.

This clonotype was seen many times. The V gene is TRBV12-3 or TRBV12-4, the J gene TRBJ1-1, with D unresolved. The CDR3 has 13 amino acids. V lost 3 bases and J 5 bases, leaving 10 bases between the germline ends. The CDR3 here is CASSFGQATEAFF. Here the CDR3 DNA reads TGTGCCAGCAGTTTCGGGCAGGCGACTGAAGCTTTCTTT.

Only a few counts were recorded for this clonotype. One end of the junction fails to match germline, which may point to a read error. The CDR3 loop reads CASRFLITGEDGYTF. CDR3 in DNA: TGTGCCAGCCGTTTTTTGATCACAGGGGAGGACGGCTACACCTTC. The chain combines TRBV27 with TRBJ1-2, with 7 bases matching TRBD1. Germline-derived CDR1 and CDR2 are MNHEY and SMNVEV (reference sequence). This CDR3 is 15 amino acids long.

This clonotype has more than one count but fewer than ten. The chain's CDR3 is CSALGTGSTGELFF. In DNA form, the CDR3 reads TGCAGTGCTCTCGGGACAGGGTCCACCGGGGAGCTGTTTTTT. The rearrangement links TRBV20-1 to TRBJ2-2, with 9 bases identical to TRBD1. The CDR3 is made up of 14 amino acids. V lost 5 bases, J lost 4 bases, and 5 bases stayed unmatched. Germline CDR1 reads DFQATT; CDR2 reads SNEGSKA (reference sequence).

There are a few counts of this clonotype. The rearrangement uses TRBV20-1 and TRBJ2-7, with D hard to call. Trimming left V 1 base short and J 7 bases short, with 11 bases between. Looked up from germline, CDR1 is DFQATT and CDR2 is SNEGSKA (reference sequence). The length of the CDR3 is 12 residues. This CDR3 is CSARVPSREQYF. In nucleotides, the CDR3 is TGCAGTGCTAGAGTTCCTTCTAGGGAGCAGTACTTC.

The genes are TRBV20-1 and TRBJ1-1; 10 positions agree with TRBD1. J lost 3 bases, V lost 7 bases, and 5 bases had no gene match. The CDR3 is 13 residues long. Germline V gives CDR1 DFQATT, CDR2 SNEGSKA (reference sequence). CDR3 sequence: CSVAGQGYTEAFF. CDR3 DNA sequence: TGCAGTGTCGCGGGACAGGGGTACACTGAAGCTTTCTTT.

The CDR3, as DNA: TGCAGTGCTAGATATCTGGGCGGGGCAACTAATGAAAAACTGTTTTTT. Amino acids: CSARYLGGATNEKLFF. V and J are TRBV20-1 and TRBJ1-4; D is ambiguous. CDR3 size: 16 residues. Trimming shortened V by 2 bases and J by 0 bases, and 13 bases separated the two germline ends. Germline loops: CDR1 DFQATT, CDR2 SNEGSKA (reference sequence).

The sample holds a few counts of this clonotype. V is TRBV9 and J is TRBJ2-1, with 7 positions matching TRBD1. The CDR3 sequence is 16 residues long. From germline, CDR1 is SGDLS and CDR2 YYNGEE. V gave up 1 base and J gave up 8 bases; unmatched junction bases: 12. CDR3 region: CASSVSMAGGIDEQFF. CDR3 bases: TGTGCCAGCAGCGTATCCATGGCAGGGGGTATTGATGAGCAGTTCTTC.

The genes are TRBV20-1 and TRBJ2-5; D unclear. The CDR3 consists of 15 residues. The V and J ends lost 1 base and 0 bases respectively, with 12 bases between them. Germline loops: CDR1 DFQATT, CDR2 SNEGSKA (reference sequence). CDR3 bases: TGCAGTGCTAGAGGGAGACTTATAAACCAAGAGACCCAGTACTTC. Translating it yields CSARGRLINQETQYF.

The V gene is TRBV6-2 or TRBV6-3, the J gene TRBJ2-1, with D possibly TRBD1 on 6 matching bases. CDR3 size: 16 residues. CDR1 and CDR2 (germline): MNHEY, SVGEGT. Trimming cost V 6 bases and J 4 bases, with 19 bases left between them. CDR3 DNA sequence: TGTGCCAGCAGCTTAACGCTTGGGACAAAGTACAATGAGCAGTTCTTC. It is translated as CASSLTLGTKYNEQFF.

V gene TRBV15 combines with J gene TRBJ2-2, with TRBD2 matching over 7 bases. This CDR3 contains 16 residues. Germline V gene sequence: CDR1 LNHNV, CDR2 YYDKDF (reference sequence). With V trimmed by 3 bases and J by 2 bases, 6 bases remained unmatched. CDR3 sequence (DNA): TGTGCCACCAGCAGGGACCGGGACTACAACACCGGGGAGCTGTTTTTT. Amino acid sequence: CATSRDRDYNTGELFF.

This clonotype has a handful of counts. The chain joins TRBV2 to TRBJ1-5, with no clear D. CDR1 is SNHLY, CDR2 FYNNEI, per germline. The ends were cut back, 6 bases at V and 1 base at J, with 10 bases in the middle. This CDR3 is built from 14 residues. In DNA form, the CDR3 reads TGTGCCAGCAGCTCGGACGGGAGCAATCAGCCCCAGCATTTT. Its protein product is CASSSDGSNQPQHF.

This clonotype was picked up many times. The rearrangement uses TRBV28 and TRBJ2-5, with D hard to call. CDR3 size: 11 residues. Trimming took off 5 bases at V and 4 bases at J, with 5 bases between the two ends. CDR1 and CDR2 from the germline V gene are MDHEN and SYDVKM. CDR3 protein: CASSGLETQYF. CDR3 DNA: TGTGCCAGCAGTGGCCTAGAGACCCAGTACTTC. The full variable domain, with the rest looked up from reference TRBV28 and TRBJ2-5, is DVKVTQSSRYLVKRTGEKVFLECVQDMDHENMFWYRQDPGLGLRLIYFSYDVKMKEKGDIPEGYSVSREKKERFSLILESASTNQTSMYLCASSGLETQYFGPGTRLLVL.

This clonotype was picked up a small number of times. Here the CDR3 reads CASSPGTAVEGYTF. The CDR3, as DNA: TGTGCCAGCAGCCCAGGGACCGCCGTCGAGGGCTACACCTTC. The genes are TRBV5-6 and TRBJ1-2; D may be TRBD1 (5 bases). Looked up from germline, CDR1 is SGHDT and CDR2 is YYEEEE. Trimming pared 4 bases from V and 8 bases from J, leaving 18 bases between. The CDR3 totals 14 residues.

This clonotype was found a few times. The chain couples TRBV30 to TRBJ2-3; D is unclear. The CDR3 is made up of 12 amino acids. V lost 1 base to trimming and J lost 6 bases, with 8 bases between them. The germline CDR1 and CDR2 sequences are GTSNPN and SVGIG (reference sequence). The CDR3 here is CAWSAQADTQYF. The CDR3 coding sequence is TGTGCCTGGAGTGCTCAGGCGGATACGCAGTATTTT.

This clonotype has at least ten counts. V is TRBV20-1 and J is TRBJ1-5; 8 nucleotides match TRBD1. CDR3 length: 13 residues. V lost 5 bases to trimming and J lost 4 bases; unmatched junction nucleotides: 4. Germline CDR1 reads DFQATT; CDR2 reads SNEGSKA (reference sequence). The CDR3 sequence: CSAHRGSNQPQHF. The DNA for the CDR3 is TGCAGTGCTCACAGGGGGAGTAATCAGCCCCAGCATTTT.

DNA of the CDR3: TGCAGTGCTAGAGATATCGTCCAGGATGACGAGCAGTACTTC. Amino acids: CSARDIVQDDEQYF. This chain links TRBV20-1 with TRBJ2-7; D not resolved. CDR1 and CDR2 (germline): DFQATT, SNEGSKA (reference sequence). The V end lost 0 bases, the J end lost 5 bases, and 14 bases lay between the germline ends. The CDR3 has 14 amino acids.